What follows describes a single T cell receptor beta chain. Its antigen remains unknown. The sample originates from a study of OX40 agonist ivuxolimab in advanced cancers. Findings and caveats of the study: Among some nonresponders, normalized T-cell clonal expansion was also low.

Clones were sequenced by immunoSEQ multiplex PCR, and TCRdb holds only the in-frame ones, with some missing. This sample has about 93,000 clones; just over 90% occur once, and the top ten carry more than 0.5%. The J segment lost 5 bases and the V segment lost 1 base, leaving 0 bases of the junction unmatched. Germline V lookup: CDR1 LNHNV, CDR2 YYDKDF (reference sequence). The CDR3 loop spans 15 amino acids. The sequence came from an adult with an advanced solid tumor such as melanoma, head and neck, liver or kidney cancer. This chain connects TRBV15 to TRBJ2-1, with 12 bases that match TRBD2. This specimen consisted of CD4+ or CD8+ T cells sorted from blood, obtained in a trial of the OX40 agonist ivuxolimab. The chain's CDR3 is CATSRGTSGNNEQFF. In DNA, the CDR3 is TGTGCCACCAGCAGAGGGACTAGCGGGAACAATGAGCAGTTCTTC.